This T cell receptor (beta chain) was profiled in a study of cytomegalovirus exposure and HLA in healthy donors. Findings and limits, study-wide: Usually a TCR sequence was rare, but some public TCRs were found in many donors. Researchers reported in a later analysis that a missense DCLRE1C variant was tied to TCR beta V- and J-gene trimming. Roughly uniform sequencing depth across donors was assumed, possibly incorrectly. Specific recognition of CMV antigens was confirmed in vitro for a few chains (all CMV-associated).

A note on this clone: No antigen is known for it.

The PCR had 60 Vbeta and 13 Jbeta primers. Data came from immunoSEQ multiplex PCR; TCRdb stores just in-frame clones and leaves some out. The table lists more than 95,000 clones, approximately 72% of them singletons. The sequence was obtained from a man aged 25-40 years in good health and CMV-seronegative. The specimen sequenced was PBMCs.

The chain's CDR3 is CASRKTSTDTQYF. The CDR3 region has the DNA TGTGCCAGCAGGAAAACTAGCACAGATACGCAGTATTTT. The chain combines TRBV7-3 with TRBJ2-3; D unclear. The CDR3 spans 13 residues. CDR1 SGHTA and CDR2 FQGTGA come from the germline V gene. The V end was cut by 6 bases, the J end by 0 bases, with 7 bases between.